The 4 T cell receptor beta chains below come from one sample, sequenced in a study of CD8 T cells in Susac syndrome. After extraction with the RNeasy kit, roughly 0.5 to 1 ug of the RNA was reverse transcribed using random hexamers. TCRdb ran MiXCR on the immunoSEQ multiplex PCR reads and lists one entry per CDR3 protein. The data show a few hundred thousand distinct CDR3 sequences, with 85% to 90% seen just once and 0.12% held by the top ten. The material sequenced was CD8+ T cells from PBMCs. The source is a human donor with multiple sclerosis.

The chain carries TRBV4-1 and TRBJ2-2, with a tentative D call TRBD1 (6 bases). The CDR3 totals 16 residues. V shed 4 bases and J shed 0 bases, with 12 bases lying between them. Per the germline V gene, CDR1 is MGHRA and CDR2 is YSYEKL. CDR3 nucleotide sequence: TGCGCCAGCAGCCCTATGGACAGCCCGAACACCGGGGAGCTGTTTTTT. Translated: CASSPMDSPNTGELFF.

The chain employs TRBV28 and TRBJ2-7; a possible D gene is TRBD2 (5 bases). Germline V gene lookup returns CDR1 MDHEN and CDR2 SYDVKM. CDR3 size: 14 residues. The V gene lost 3 bases and the J gene lost 3 bases, with 12 bases spanning the gap. The CDR3: CASSFEGYRYEQYF. The CDR3 DNA follows: TGTGCCAGCAGTTTTGAGGGATACCGCTACGAGCAGTACTTC.

The chain has TRBV5-1 and TRBJ2-1, with D unresolved. The length of the CDR3 is 11 residues. Trimming took off 7 bases at V and 4 bases at J, with 6 bases between the two ends. Germline CDR1 is SGHRS and CDR2 is YFSETQ. This CDR3 is CASQKYNEQFF. The CDR3 DNA reads as TGCGCCAGCCAGAAGTACAATGAGCAGTTCTTC.

This sequence joins TRBV7-8 and TRBJ1-2; 9 bases fit TRBD1. CDR3 length: 18 amino acids. V dropped 3 bases and J dropped 0; count of bases not matched to a gene: 11. Germline CDR1 is SGHVS and CDR2 is FQNEAQ. CDR3 sequence (DNA): TGTGCCAGCAGCTTGACAGGGGGTCCCAGTAGCCCTAACTATGGCTACACCTTC. This gives the protein CASSLTGGPSSPNYGYTF. Combining the CDR3 with reference TRBV7-8 and TRBJ1-2 gives the whole variable domain GAGVSQSPRYKVAKRGQDVALRCDPISGHVSLFWYQQALGQGPEFLTYFQNEAQLDKSGLPSDRFFAERPEGSVSTLKIQRTQQEDSAVYLCASSLTGGPSSPNYGYTFGSGTRLTVV.